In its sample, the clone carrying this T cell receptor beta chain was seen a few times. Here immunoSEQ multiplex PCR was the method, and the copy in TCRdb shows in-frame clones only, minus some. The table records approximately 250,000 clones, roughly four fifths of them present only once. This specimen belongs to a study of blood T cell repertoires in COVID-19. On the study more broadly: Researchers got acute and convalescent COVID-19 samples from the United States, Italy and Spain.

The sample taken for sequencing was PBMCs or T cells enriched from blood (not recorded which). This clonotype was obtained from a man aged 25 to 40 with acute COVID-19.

The CDR3 DNA sequence: TGCGCCAGCAGCCAAGTTACTGCGCTCGCCACCGGGGAGCTGTTTTTT. Translated: CASSQVTALATGELFF. This chain joins TRBV4-1 and TRBJ2-2, with D hard to call. Looked up from germline, CDR1 is MGHRA and CDR2 is YSYEKL. This CDR3 contains 16 residues. V lost 1 base and J 4 bases, leaving 13 bases between the germline ends.